This passage covers 11 T cell receptor beta chains from one sample sequenced in a study of neoadjuvant anti-PD-1 for oral cavity cancer. Sequencing was performed with immunoSEQ multiplex PCR; in TCRdb, only in-frame clones are kept and a portion is missing. Among approximately 45,000 clones, around 79% were seen once, and the ten largest hold around 4.8%. Specified time point: after neoadjuvant nivolumab, at surgical resection. This specimen was PBMCs, taken after nivolumab (anti-PD-1) treatment. The origin of the receptors is a person between 40 and 85 years old with oral cavity squamous cell carcinoma.

The chain joins TRBV13 to TRBJ1-1, with D perhaps matching TRBD1 (5 bases). In germline, CDR1 is PRHDT, CDR2 FYEKMQ (reference sequence). Trimming cost V 7 bases and J 1 base, with 16 bases left between them. The CDR3 has 15 residues. Here the CDR3 reads CASTSARQPNTEAFF. The CDR3 DNA follows: TGTGCCAGCACCTCGGCCAGACAGCCGAACACTGAAGCTTTCTTT.

The chain employs TRBV7-8 and TRBJ2-3; 11 nucleotides match TRBD1. J lost 3 bases, V lost 5 bases, and 10 bases had no gene match. The CDR3 covers 17 residues. Germline CDR1 reads SGHVS; CDR2 reads FQNEAQ. CDR3 protein: CASSAFFGQGATDTQYF. As DNA, the CDR3 is TGTGCCAGCAGCGCCTTCTTTGGACAGGGGGCGACAGATACGCAGTATTTT. Combining the CDR3 with reference TRBV7-8 and TRBJ2-3 gives the whole variable domain GAGVSQSPRYKVAKRGQDVALRCDPISGHVSLFWYQQALGQGPEFLTYFQNEAQLDKSGLPSDRFFAERPEGSVSTLKIQRTQQEDSAVYLCASSAFFGQGATDTQYFGPGTRLTVL.

This chain uses TRBV5-1 with TRBJ1-1; D is uncertain. This CDR3 spans 15 amino acids. From germline, CDR1 is SGHRS and CDR2 YFSETQ. The V gene lost 0 bases and the J gene lost 5 bases, with 14 bases spanning the gap. CDR3: CASSLVAGRGTEAFF. CDR3 bases: TGCGCCAGCAGCTTGGTTGCCGGCCGAGGTACTGAAGCTTTCTTT. Together with reference TRBV5-1 and TRBJ1-1, the CDR3 gives the full variable domain: KAGVTQTPRYLIKTRGQQVTLSCSPISGHRSVSWYQQTPGQGLQFLFEYFSETQRNKGNFPGRFSGRQFSNSRSEMNVSTLELGDSALYLCASSLVAGRGTEAFFGQGTRLTVV.

This clone was counted a single time. V usage is TRBV4-2 and J usage is TRBJ2-6, with D unresolved. There are 17 residues in the CDR3. V gave up 1 base and J gave up 0 bases, with 10 bases separating them. Germline V gene data show CDR1 as LGHNA and CDR2 as YNFKEQ. CDR3 in amino acids: CASSQGRQSSGANVLTF. The CDR3 nucleotides read TGTGCCAGCAGCCAAGGTCGGCAGAGCTCTGGGGCCAACGTCCTGACTTTC.

CDR3 residues: CATSRDPAGGFLSGANVLTF. The CDR3 nucleotides are TGTGCCACCAGCAGAGACCCGGCAGGGGGATTCCTCTCTGGGGCCAACGTCCTGACTTTC. The V gene is TRBV15, the J gene TRBJ2-6, with TRBD1 matching 7 bases. V dropped 0 bases and J dropped 0; count of bases not matched to a gene: 11. CDR1 and CDR2 from the germline V gene are LNHNV and YYDKDF (reference sequence). This CDR3 spans 20 amino acids.

Here the CDR3 DNA reads TGTGCCAGCAGTTTAAATGGTCCCGTTATATACGAGCAGTACTTC. It translates to CASSLNGPVIYEQYF. The J gene is TRBJ2-7, the V gene TRBV28, with D hard to call. Looked up from germline, CDR1 is MDHEN and CDR2 is SYDVKM. This CDR3 comprises 15 residues. The ends were cut back, 2 bases at V and 4 bases at J, with 15 bases in the middle.

The gene calls are TRBV13 and TRBJ1-2, with TRBD1 matching 11 bases. Trimming cost V 5 bases and J 2 bases; bases outside gene matches: 1. Per germline, CDR1 PRHDT and CDR2 FYEKMQ (reference sequence). The CDR3 contains 14 residues. CDR3 residues: CASSGTGGNYGYTF. Here the CDR3 DNA reads TGTGCCAGCAGCGGGACAGGGGGGAACTATGGCTACACCTTC.

The chain joins TRBV5-1 to TRBJ1-1, with TRBD1 matching 7 bases. Germline CDR1 and CDR2: SGHRS and YFSETQ. After removal of 3 bases from V and 4 bases from J, the junction contained 9 bases not matched to a gene. The CDR3 totals 15 residues. The CDR3 DNA follows: TGCGCCAGCAGCTCGATGACAGGGAGTGGCACTGAAGCTTTCTTT. This codes for CASSSMTGSGTEAFF.

This chain connects TRBV7-2 to TRBJ1-2, with D possibly TRBD1 on 6 matching bases. The CDR3 covers 13 residues. Trimming left V 1 base short and J 6 bases short, with 9 bases between. Germline V gene sequence: CDR1 SGHTA, CDR2 FQGNSA. The CDR3 is CASSLGRGDGYTF. For the CDR3, the DNA is TGTGCCAGCAGCTTAGGCAGGGGCGATGGCTACACCTTC. The complete variable domain, with remaining parts taken from reference TRBV7-2 and TRBJ1-2, reads GAGVSQSPSNKVTEKGKDVELRCDPISGHTALYWYRQSLGQGLEFLIYFQGNSAPDKSGLPSDRFSAERTGGSVSTLTIQRTQQEDSAVYLCASSLGRGDGYTFGSGTRLTVV.

This chain uses TRBV19 with TRBJ1-1, with D perhaps matching TRBD1 (5 bases). Trimming shortened V by 2 bases and J by 3 bases, and 13 bases separated the two germline ends. CDR1 is LNHDA, CDR2 SQIVND, per germline (reference sequence). This CDR3 region has 15 residues. The CDR3 region is CASSIIFGRDTEAFF. In DNA form, the CDR3 reads TGTGCCAGTAGTATAATCTTCGGCAGGGACACTGAAGCTTTCTTT.

The chain combines TRBV2 with TRBJ1-1, with D possibly TRBD1 on 5 matching bases. V dropped 5 bases and J dropped 1 base, with 14 bases sitting between them. The germline V gene has CDR1 SNHLY and CDR2 FYNNEI. This CDR3 has 15 amino acids. CDR3 in amino acids: CASSFRGRSNTEAFF. The CDR3 DNA is TGTGCCAGCAGTTTCCGGGGACGTTCGAACACTGAAGCTTTCTTT.